Sequencing of this T cell receptor (beta chain) was carried out in a study of tumor-infiltrating lymphocytes in primary liver carcinoma listed by TCRdb under 2017. The study in broad terms: Between late 2015 and early 2016, roughly five patients in China with histopathologically diagnosed primary liver carcinoma had surgical resection. Roughly 3.5 to 7.13 million productive TCRbeta reads were obtained per sample, and no significant difference in read depth was found between tissue types. The study combined TCRbeta repertoire sequencing, expression microarrays and whole-exome sequencing across five regions of each liver tumor, with adjacent normal tissue and blood. Technical replicate repertoires showed high reproducibility, with mean shared-clone rates roughly 0.87 and correlation coefficients above 0.98. TCRbeta repertoire sequencing covered about 35 specimens from 5 patients: approximately 25 tumor regions, 5 adjacent noncancerous liver tissues and 5 peripheral blood samples. The five patients had tumors staged T1-T3 N0M0, with maximum diameters ranging from roughly 4.2 to 10 cm. The five patients, three men and two women aged 30 to 69 years, had hepatocellular carcinoma (four) or combined HCC and intrahepatic cholangiocarcinoma (one).

Spanning cysteine to phenylalanine, the CDR3 consists of 18 amino acids. Only the CDR3 DNA stays, 54 bases, in frame from base 1. Based on the germline V gene, the CDR1 and CDR2 sequences are MNHEY and SVGAGI. The germline V and J ends show losses of 8 bases and 4 bases respectively, and no gene match explains 18 bases of the junction. This clonotype was observed at least ten times. It has no known antigen specificity. No quality values exist for individual bases; no much larger clone is one base distant. TRIzol reagent was used to extract blood RNA from unsorted whole blood, while the DNeasy Blood & Tissue kit provided the germline DNA. Chronic HBV infection was present in the patients, and the patients were treatment-naive at sampling. About 4 milliliters of peripheral blood were collected into K2EDTA tubes before surgery. A constant-region primer and ProtoScript II reverse transcriptase were used to reverse-transcribe TCRbeta-specific cDNA from approximately 550 ng total RNA. The TCRbeta libraries were prepared through three rounds of nested multiplex PCR following a slightly modified ARM-PCR procedure. Each of the first two PCR rounds ran for approximately 10 cycles and used multiplex TRBV1-TRBV30 forward primers together with a Cbeta reverse primer. Sample barcodes and Illumina adapters were added in a final 25-cycle PCR using Deep VentR polymerase. Before sequencing, amplicons between 200 and 500 bp were purified from gel using a QIAquick gel extraction kit. An Illumina HiSeq 2500 was used to sequence the TCRbeta amplicons with 250-bp paired-end reads. As for how the authors treated the data: Trimmomatic v0.33 was used to quality-trim the reads, and FLASH v1.2.11 was used to merge paired reads so that full CDR3 sequences could be recovered. V, D and J germline segments were assigned to the rearranged TCRbeta sequences using MiGEC v1.2.1b. Clonotype statistics, along with Shannon-Wiener diversity indices, were calculated using VDJtools v1.0.0. Except for diversity analysis, only the 250 most abundant clonotypes of each sample were used in subsequent analyses to reduce sampling bias. TCRdb cleaned the public reads at Q25 with fastp, built clones with MiXCR and kept in-frame beta chains. All rows with the same CDR3 protein become a single entry with the most common DNA and genes. In this record, the V and J calls reflect TCRdb's handling and not the investigators' own analysis. The sample contains 300,000 to 400,000 distinct CDR3 sequences, about two thirds of them found a single time. The top ten constitute 5.5% to 7% of the sample.

Findings and caveats that apply to the study as a whole: Compared with blood, tumors had a significantly larger share of the repertoire taken up by the top 250 clones (p = 0.039). The study included only 4 to 6 patients, and the authors note findings should be validated in a larger study. Pairs of tumor regions showed greater repertoire overlap (mean about 36%) than tumor-adjacent pairs (around 17%) or tumor-blood pairs (approximately 15%), which is consistent with antigen-driven expansion. Because sequencing covered only the TCR beta chain and unpaired alpha chains were not captured, true repertoire diversity is likely underestimated. Comparison of CD4+ and CD8+ T cell repertoires was precluded by the use of bulk unsorted samples.

Specimen: peripheral blood. The TCR sequence derives from a man in his forties with primary liver carcinoma and hepatitis B virus infection. This chain joins TRBV6-5 to TRBJ2-3, with 10 junctional bases fitting TRBD1. The DNA sequence is as follows: TGTGCCAGCGGTGGACGGGGCGGGGACAGGGGTTTCCCAGATACGCAGTATTTT. Translation gives CASGGRGGDRGFPDTQYF.